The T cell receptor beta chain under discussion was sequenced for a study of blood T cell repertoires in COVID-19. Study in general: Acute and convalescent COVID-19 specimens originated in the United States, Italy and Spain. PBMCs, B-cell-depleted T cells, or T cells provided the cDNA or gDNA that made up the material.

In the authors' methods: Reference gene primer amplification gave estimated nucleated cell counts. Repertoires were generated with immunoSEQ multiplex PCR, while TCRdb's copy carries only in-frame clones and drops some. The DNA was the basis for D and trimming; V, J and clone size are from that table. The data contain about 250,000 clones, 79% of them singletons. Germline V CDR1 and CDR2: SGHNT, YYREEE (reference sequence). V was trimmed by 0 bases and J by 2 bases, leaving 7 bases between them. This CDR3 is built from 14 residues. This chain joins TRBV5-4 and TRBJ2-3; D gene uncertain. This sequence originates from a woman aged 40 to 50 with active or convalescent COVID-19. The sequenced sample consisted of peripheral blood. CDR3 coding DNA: TGTGCCAGCAGCTTGGCTCCCTCCACAGATACGCAGTATTTT. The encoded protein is CASSLAPSTDTQYF.